This T cell receptor (beta chain) was captured in a study of T cells in Graves' hyperthyroidism and ophthalmopathy. Patients counted as stable if ophthalmopathy did not develop within 18 months. Patients aged 18 to 65 had newly diagnosed hyperthyroidism that had lasted under 2 months. Ten or more counts support this clonotype. Researchers amplified the TCR beta CDR3 regions from RNA transcripts. The TCR CDR3 was amplified in a first-round RT-PCR using the HTBI primer set. MiXCR was run by TCRdb on the multiplex PCR reads, yielding one entry per CDR3 protein. The repertoire holds 700,000 to 950,000 distinct CDR3 sequences, with about 35% as singletons. After removal of 1 base from V and 6 bases from J, the junction contained 2 bases not matched to a gene. CDR1 and CDR2 (germline): SGHVS, FQNEAQ. The CDR3 totals 14 residues.

The sequenced sample was blood. V is TRBV7-8 and J is TRBJ2-7; 11 bases are a match to TRBD2. This TCR derives from a woman in her forties with Graves' hyperthyroidism. The CDR3 loop reads CASSLDLAGGEQYF. The CDR3 nucleotides read TGTGCCAGCAGCTTAGACCTAGCGGGAGGCGAGCAGTACTTC.